The clone carrying this T cell receptor (beta chain) has just a few counts. Donors of Cohort 3 who recovered were those that had two negative PCRs, clearance, or symptom resolution. Original methodology: Amplified reference gene primers provided the basis for estimating nucleated cell counts. Clones were read by immunoSEQ multiplex PCR, and TCRdb kept only the in-frame ones, dropping some. V, J and clone size reflect that table, while D and trimming were determined from the DNA. The sample carries about 46,000 clones, 86% recorded once. This specimen comes from a study of blood T cell repertoires in COVID-19. The overall study: Sample material is recorded as cDNA or gDNA derived from T cells, B-cell-depleted T cells, or PBMCs.

The clonotype comes from a woman between 45 and 60 years old who had recovered from COVID-19. Material: PBMCs or T cells enriched from blood (not recorded which).

CDR3 amino acids: CASSLASGSSYEQYF. In DNA form, the CDR3 reads TGCGCCAGCAGCTTGGCTAGCGGGAGCTCCTACGAGCAGTACTTC. This chain links TRBV5-1 with TRBJ2-7; the match to TRBD2 covers 10 bases. Germline lookup yields CDR1 SGHRS and CDR2 YFSETQ. The CDR3 contains 15 residues. V lost 0 bases to trimming and J lost 0 bases; unmatched junction nucleotides: 0.